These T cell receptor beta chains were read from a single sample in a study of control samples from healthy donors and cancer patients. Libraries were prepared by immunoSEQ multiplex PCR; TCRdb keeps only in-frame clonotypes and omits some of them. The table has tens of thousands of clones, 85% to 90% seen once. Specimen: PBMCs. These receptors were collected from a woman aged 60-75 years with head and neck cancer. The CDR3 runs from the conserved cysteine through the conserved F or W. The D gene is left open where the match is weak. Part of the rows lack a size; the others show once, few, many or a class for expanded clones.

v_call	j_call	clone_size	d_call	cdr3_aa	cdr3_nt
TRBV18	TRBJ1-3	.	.	CASSSVVGEGSGNTIYF	TGTGCCAGCTCATCTGTGGTGGGCGAGGGCTCTGGAAACACCATATATTTT
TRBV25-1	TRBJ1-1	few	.	CASSRDWNTEAFF	TGTGCCAGCAGTAGGGACTGGAACACTGAAGCTTTCTTT
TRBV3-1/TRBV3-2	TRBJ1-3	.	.	CASSQEQTLPGNTIYF	TGTGCCAGCAGCCAAGAACAGACCCTACCTGGAAACACCATATATTTT
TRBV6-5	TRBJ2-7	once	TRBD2	CASRTGTSSAEQYF	TGTGCCAGCAGGACCGGGACTAGCTCTGCCGAGCAGTACTTC
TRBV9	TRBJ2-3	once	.	CASSVAGHTTDTQYF	TGTGCCAGCAGCGTAGCGGGACATACAACAGATACGCAGTATTTT
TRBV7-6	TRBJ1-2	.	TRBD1	CASSLGDRSFGGYTF	TGTGCCAGCAGCTTAGGGGACAGGTCCTTCGGTGGCTACACCTTC
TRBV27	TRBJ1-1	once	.	CASSTTGNTEAFF	TGTGCCAGCAGTACGACAGGTAACACTGAAGCTTTCTTT
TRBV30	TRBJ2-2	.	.	CALTGAGVGELFF	TGTGCCTTAACAGGGGCGGGGGTCGGGGAGCTGTTTTTT
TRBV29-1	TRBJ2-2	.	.	CSARSRGDTGELFF	TGCAGCGCCCGTTCCAGGGGGGACACCGGGGAGCTGTTTTTT
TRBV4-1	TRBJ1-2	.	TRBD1	CASSQGTTGALYGYTF	TGCGCCAGCAGCCAAGGAACTACAGGGGCGTTGTATGGCTACACCTTC
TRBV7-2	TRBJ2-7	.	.	CASSSRMQYEQYF	TGTGCCAGCAGCTCTAGGATGCAGTACGAGCAGTACTTC
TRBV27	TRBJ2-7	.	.	CASSLGVSAYEQYF	TGTGCCAGCAGTTTGGGGGTGTCAGCCTACGAGCAGTACTTC
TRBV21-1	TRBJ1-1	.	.	CASTSGQGHTEAFF	TGTGCCAGCACCTCCGGACAGGGACACACTGAAGCTTTCTTT
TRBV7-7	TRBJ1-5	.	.	CASSFTAPWNSNQPQHF	TGTGCCAGCAGCTTCACAGCTCCTTGGAATAGCAATCAGCCCCAGCATTTT
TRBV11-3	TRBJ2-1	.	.	CASSQRSSYNEQFF	TGTGCCAGCAGCCAGAGGAGCTCCTACAATGAGCAGTTCTTC
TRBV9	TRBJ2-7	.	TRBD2	CASSASGGRAYEQYF	TGTGCCAGCAGCGCCAGCGGCGGGAGGGCCTACGAGCAGTACTTC